The 5 T cell receptor beta chains below come from one sample, sequenced in a study of cytomegalovirus exposure and HLA in healthy donors. Assay: immunoSEQ multiplex PCR; the TCRdb copy retains only in-frame clones and omits some. Here the sample spans 250,000 to 400,000 clones, approximately 85% being singletons. The sample consisted of PBMCs. The receptors derive from a man aged 25-45 years in good health and CMV-seronegative.

Worth noting for this clone: Other DNA sequences in this sample translate to the same CDR3. The chain combines TRBV27 with TRBJ1-4; 10 bases fit TRBD1. The germline CDR1 and CDR2 sequences are MNHEY and SMNVEV (reference sequence). The J segment lost 7 bases and the V segment lost 5 bases, leaving 7 bases of the junction unmatched. The CDR3 extends over 15 amino acids. CDR3 nucleotide sequence: TGTGCCAGCAGTCCCTGGACAGGGGGTGGTGAAAAACTGTTTTTT. Residues: CASSPWTGGGEKLFF.

The rearrangement links TRBV30 to TRBJ1-1, with 7 bases fitting TRBD1. The CDR3 has 14 residues. The trim removed 2 bases at V and 3 bases at J, leaving 6 bases unmatched. The germline V gene encodes CDR1 GTSNPN and CDR2 SVGIG (reference sequence). The CDR3 DNA sequence: TGTGCCTGGAGTACAACAGGGGTACACACTGAAGCTTTCTTT. As protein: CAWSTTGVHTEAFF.

This clone came up once. V and J are TRBV28 and TRBJ1-2; D gene uncertain. Trimming took off 2 bases at V and 2 bases at J, with 15 bases between the two ends. The CDR3 is 16 amino acids. The germline V gene encodes CDR1 MDHEN and CDR2 SYDVKM. The CDR3 DNA reads TGTGCCAGCAGTTTACCGCAAGAGCAGGCAAACTATGGCTACACCTTC. Its translation: CASSLPQEQANYGYTF.

The rearrangement links TRBV5-5 to TRBJ1-1, with a weak D call TRBD1 (5 bases). V lost 0 bases and J lost 3, with 6 bases in between. Germline V lookup: CDR1 SGHKS, CDR2 YYEKEE (reference sequence). The length of the CDR3 is 13 residues. CDR3 in amino acids: CASSLVGDTEAFF. CDR3 in DNA: TGTGCCAGCAGCTTGGTAGGGGACACTGAAGCTTTCTTT.

The chain has TRBV5-4 and TRBJ2-7, with 7 bases that match TRBD2. V dropped 4 bases and J dropped 3; count of bases not matched to a gene: 13. The CDR3 sequence is 16 residues long. CDR1 is SGHNT, CDR2 YYREEE, per germline (reference sequence). In DNA form, the CDR3 reads TGTGCCAGCAGCCCGGCGATGGGGGGGACCTTCTACGAGCAGTACTTC. This translates into CASSPAMGGTFYEQYF. The entire variable domain, with the rest obtained from reference TRBV5-4 and TRBJ2-7, is as follows: ETGVTQSPTHLIKTRGQQVTLRCSSQSGHNTVSWYQQALGQGPQFIFQYYREEENGRGNFPPRFSGLQFPNYSSELNVNALELDDSALYLCASSPAMGGTFYEQYFGPGTRLTVT.